The 4 T cell receptor beta chains listed next were all sequenced from one sample in a study of blood T cell repertoires in COVID-19. Measured with immunoSEQ multiplex PCR; TCRdb has only the in-frame clones, and not every one. The sample comprises 290,000 or so clones, approximately 78% of which are singletons, and 5% rests with the top ten. Sequenced sample: PBMCs or T cells enriched from blood (not recorded which). These receptors were obtained from a man aged 35-49 years who had been exposed to COVID-19.

The chain has TRBV27 and TRBJ1-5; D might be TRBD1 (6 bases). The length of the CDR3 is 17 residues. Germline V lookup: CDR1 MNHEY, CDR2 SMNVEV (reference sequence). V was clipped by 0 bases and J by 4 bases, with 16 bases between them. DNA for the CDR3: TGTGCCAGCAGTTTATCCGTCAGGGGCGTTGGGAATCAGCCCCAGCATTTT. This codes for CASSLSVRGVGNQPQHF.

V usage is TRBV6-5 and J usage is TRBJ1-1; D not certain. Trimming removed 6 bases at V and 5 bases at J, with 7 bases between. The CDR3 covers 11 residues. Germline assignment: CDR1 MNHEY and CDR2 SVGAGI. CDR3 residues: CASSRLTEAFF. In DNA, the CDR3 is TGTGCCAGCAGCAGACTAACTGAAGCTTTCTTT.

This rearrangement joins TRBV29-1 to TRBJ1-1; D not certain. CDR1 SQVTM and CDR2 ANQGSEA come from the germline V gene. Trimming cost V 7 bases and J 1 base, with 10 bases left between them. This CDR3 is 12 amino acids long. The CDR3 here is CSGSPGNTEAFF. CDR3 sequence (DNA): TGCAGCGGATCCCCGGGGAACACTGAAGCTTTCTTT.

The CDR3 spells CASSPSYNQPQHF. CDR3 nucleotide sequence: TGTGCCAGCAGCCCCAGTTACAATCAGCCCCAGCATTTT. The rearrangement joins TRBV11-2 to TRBJ1-5; the D is unclear. Germline assignment: CDR1 SGHAT and CDR2 FQNNGV. The V gene lost 5 bases and the J gene lost 3 bases, with 8 bases spanning the gap. The CDR3 is 13 residues long. Based on the CDR3 plus reference TRBV11-2 and TRBJ1-5, the full variable domain is EAGVAQSPRYKIIEKRQSVAFWCNPISGHATLYWYQQILGQGPKLLIQFQNNGVVDDSQLPKDRFSAERLKGVDSTLKIQPAKLEDSAVYLCASSPSYNQPQHFGDGTRLSIL.